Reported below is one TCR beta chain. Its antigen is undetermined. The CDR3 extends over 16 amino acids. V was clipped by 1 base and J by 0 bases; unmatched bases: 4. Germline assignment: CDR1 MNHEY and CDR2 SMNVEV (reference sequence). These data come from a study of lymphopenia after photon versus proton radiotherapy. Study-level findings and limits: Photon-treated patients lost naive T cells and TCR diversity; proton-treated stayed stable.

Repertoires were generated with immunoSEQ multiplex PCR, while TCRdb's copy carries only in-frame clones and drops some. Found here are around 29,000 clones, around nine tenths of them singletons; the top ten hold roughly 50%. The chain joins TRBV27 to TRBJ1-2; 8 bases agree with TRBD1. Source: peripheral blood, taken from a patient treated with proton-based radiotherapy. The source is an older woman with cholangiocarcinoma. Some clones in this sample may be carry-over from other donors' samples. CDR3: CASSLLGQVTNYGYTF. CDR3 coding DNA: TGTGCCAGCAGTTTATTGGGACAGGTTACTAACTATGGCTACACCTTC.